One sample yielded the 3 T cell receptor beta chains listed below, sequenced in a study of early stage breast cancer tumors. The table came from immunoSEQ multiplex PCR; TCRdb's copy has only in-frame clones and leaves some out. The sample has fewer than 50,000 clones, approximately 72% seen once. The sequencing input was blood. The receptors derive from a person in their fifties or sixties with breast cancer.

A few counts support this clone. This rearrangement joins TRBV18 to TRBJ1-5; the D is unclear. The CDR3 spans 14 residues. Trimming removed 8 bases at V and 3 bases at J, with 14 bases between. Germline CDR1 reads KGHSH; CDR2 reads LQKENI. Here the CDR3 DNA reads TGTGCCAGCAGAAATTCTGGCCTCAATCAGCCCCAGCATTTT. Protein: CASRNSGLNQPQHF.

The chain has TRBV11-3 and TRBJ2-7; 10 bases match TRBD1. V was pared by 5 bases and J by 1 base, with 5 bases of the junction left unmatched. Per germline, CDR1 SGHNT and CDR2 YENEEA. The CDR3 is 15 amino acids. The CDR3 sequence is CASSRGQGGSYEQYF. CDR3 DNA sequence: TGTGCCAGCAGCCGAGGACAGGGGGGGTCCTACGAGCAGTACTTC.

This clone was recorded many times. The CDR3 loop reads CASSLPGQTGAPLHF. Here the CDR3 DNA reads TGTGCCAGCAGCCTCCCAGGACAAACGGGCGCACCCCTCCACTTT. V is TRBV7-2 and J is TRBJ1-6; a weak D match, TRBD1 (5 bases). CDR1 is SGHTA and CDR2 is FQGNSA in the germline V gene. The V end was cut by 5 bases, the J end by 11 bases, with 19 bases between. CDR3 length equals 15 residues.